This T cell receptor (beta chain) was identified during a study of post-analysis software for immune sequencing data. At the level of the study: Several disease courses (relapsing-remitting, secondary progressive and progressive-relapsing) of multiple sclerosis were included. Findings and caveats of the study: The study found TRBV5-6, TRBV5-1 and TRBV20-1 among roughly 5 TRBV segments more frequent in patients than controls. F-measure co-clustering was strong for batch-matched samples. Those with multiple sclerosis, the patient group, showed significantly lower normalized Chao1 diversity than controls.

Prepared libraries of TCR beta cDNA carried unique molecular identifiers. Input amounts of about 0.95 to 10 million T cells were used. These gave roughly 0.5 million cDNA molecules, so each molecule approximated one T cell. TCRdb reprocessed the PCR reads with MiXCR, giving one entry per CDR3 protein. The table lists about 680,000 distinct CDR3 sequences, around 60% of them singletons. In germline, CDR1 is WSHSY, CDR2 SAAADI. The CDR3 covers 15 residues. With respect to this clonotype: Antigen specificity is unknown. One junction end does not reproduce the germline sequence, and a read error may be involved.

The sequenced sample was blood. J is TRBJ1-5 and V is TRBV10-2, with 9 nucleotides matching TRBD1. The sequence was collected from a girl aged 2 to 10 with multiple sclerosis. The CDR3 DNA reads TGTGCCAGCAGGGTGGACAGGGGAATCAATCAGCCCCAGCATTTT. This gives the protein CASRVDRGINQPQHF.